The clone carrying this T cell receptor beta chain was observed a single time. The sample belongs to a study of blood T cell repertoires in COVID-19. J gave up 4 bases and V 9 bases, and 7 bases lay outside the gene matches. Germline V gene data show CDR1 as WSHSY and CDR2 as SAAADI. This CDR3 has 14 residues. Libraries were prepared by immunoSEQ multiplex PCR; TCRdb keeps only in-frame clonotypes and omits some of them. The top ten hold around 9.2% of the sample, which has around 250,000 clones, roughly 84% seen once. The clonotype was recovered from a human donor in a cohort sampled during active COVID-19. The chain links TRBV10-2 to TRBJ2-2; 8 bases map to TRBD2. Sequenced: peripheral blood. CDR3 sequence reads: CASKNGLATGELFF. CDR3 coding DNA: TGCGCCAGTAAAAACGGACTAGCCACCGGGGAGCTGTTTTTT.